The clone carrying this T cell receptor (beta chain) was detected only a few times. This sample was taken from a study of cytomegalovirus exposure and HLA in healthy donors. The trim removed 5 bases at V and 1 base at J, leaving 7 bases unmatched. CDR1 and CDR2 (germline): SGHAT, FQNNGV. The CDR3 sequence is 16 residues long. PCR primers comprised 60 Vbeta and 13 Jbeta primers. Profiling relied on immunoSEQ multiplex PCR, and the TCRdb table lists in-frame clones only, not all of them. The sample shows about 200,000 clones, over 75% of them seen only once. The sequence derives from a man in his late teens or twenties in good health and CMV-seronegative. The chain is built from TRBV11-2 and TRBJ2-2; 7 bases match TRBD2. The source material was PBMCs. DNA of the CDR3: TGTGCCAGCAGCCCAAGGGCGGGGGTGAACACCGGGGAGCTGTTTTTT. It specifies CASSPRAGVNTGELFF.